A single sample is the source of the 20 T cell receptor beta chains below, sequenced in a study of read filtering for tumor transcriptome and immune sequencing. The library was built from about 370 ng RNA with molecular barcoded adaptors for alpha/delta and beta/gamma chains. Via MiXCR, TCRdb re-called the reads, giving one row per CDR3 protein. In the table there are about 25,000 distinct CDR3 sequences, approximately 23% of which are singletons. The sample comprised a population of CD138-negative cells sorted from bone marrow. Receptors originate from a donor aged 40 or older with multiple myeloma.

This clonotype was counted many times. The CDR3 DNA reads as TGTGCCAGCAGTACGCTGGATACGCAGTATTTT. Protein sequence: CASSTLDTQYF. This chain joins TRBV12-3 or TRBV12-4 and TRBJ2-3; D remains ambiguous. V lost 5 bases and J 6 bases, leaving 6 bases between the germline ends. The CDR3 is 11 amino acids.

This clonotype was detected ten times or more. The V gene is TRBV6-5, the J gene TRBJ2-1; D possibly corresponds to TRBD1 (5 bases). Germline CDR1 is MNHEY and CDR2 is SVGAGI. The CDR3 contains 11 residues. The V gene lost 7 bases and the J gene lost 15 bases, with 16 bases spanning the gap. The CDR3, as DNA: TGTGCCAGCAAAGCCAAGGGGCGTCTGTTCTTC. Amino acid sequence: CASKAKGRLFF.

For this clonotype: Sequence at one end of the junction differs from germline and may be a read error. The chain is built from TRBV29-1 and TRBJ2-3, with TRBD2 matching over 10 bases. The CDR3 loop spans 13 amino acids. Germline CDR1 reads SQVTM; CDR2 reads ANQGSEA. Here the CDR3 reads CSAETLAGVTQYF. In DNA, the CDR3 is TGCAGCGCTGAAACTCTAGCGGGGGTAACGCAGTATTTT.

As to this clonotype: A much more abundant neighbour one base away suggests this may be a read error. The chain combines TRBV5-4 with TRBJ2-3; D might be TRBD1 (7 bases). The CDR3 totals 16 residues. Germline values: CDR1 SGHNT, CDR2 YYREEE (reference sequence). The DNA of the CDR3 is TGTGCCAGCAGCGAACTGCAGGGGGGTCCCACAGATACGCTGTATTTT. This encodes CASSELQGGPTDTLYF.

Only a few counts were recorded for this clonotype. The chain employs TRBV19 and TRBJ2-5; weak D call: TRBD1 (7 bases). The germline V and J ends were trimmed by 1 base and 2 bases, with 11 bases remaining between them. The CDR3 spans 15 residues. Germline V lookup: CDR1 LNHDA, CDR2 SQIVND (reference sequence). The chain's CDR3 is CASSIVAGQQETQYF. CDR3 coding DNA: TGTGCCAGTAGTATAGTTGCGGGACAGCAAGAGACCCAGTACTTC. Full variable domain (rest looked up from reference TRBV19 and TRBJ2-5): DGGITQSPKYLFRKEGQNVTLSCEQNLNHDAMYWYRQDPGQGLRLIYYSQIVNDFQKGDIAEGYSVSREKKESFPLTVTSAQKNPTAFYLCASSIVAGQQETQYFGPGTRLLVL.

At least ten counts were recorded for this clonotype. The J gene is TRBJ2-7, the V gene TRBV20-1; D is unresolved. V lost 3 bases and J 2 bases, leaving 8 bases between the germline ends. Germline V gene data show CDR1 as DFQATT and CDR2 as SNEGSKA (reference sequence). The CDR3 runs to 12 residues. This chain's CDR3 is CSASRLTYEQYF. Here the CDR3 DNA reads TGCAGTGCTAGTCGGCTAACCTACGAGCAGTACTTC.

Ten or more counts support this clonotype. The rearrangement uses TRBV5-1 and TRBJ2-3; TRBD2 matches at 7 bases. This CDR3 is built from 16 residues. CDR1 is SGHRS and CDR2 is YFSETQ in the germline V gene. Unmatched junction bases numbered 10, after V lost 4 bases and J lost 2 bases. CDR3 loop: CASSLGIAGFTDTQYF. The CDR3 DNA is TGCGCCAGCAGCCTCGGAATAGCGGGCTTCACAGATACGCAGTATTTT.

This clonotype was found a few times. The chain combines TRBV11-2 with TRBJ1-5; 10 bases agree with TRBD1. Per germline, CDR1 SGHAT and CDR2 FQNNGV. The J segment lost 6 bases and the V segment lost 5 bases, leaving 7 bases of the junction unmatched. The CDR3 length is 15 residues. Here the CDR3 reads CASSPGQGGIQPQHF. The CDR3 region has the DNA TGTGCCAGCAGCCCCGGACAGGGGGGGATTCAGCCCCAGCATTTT.

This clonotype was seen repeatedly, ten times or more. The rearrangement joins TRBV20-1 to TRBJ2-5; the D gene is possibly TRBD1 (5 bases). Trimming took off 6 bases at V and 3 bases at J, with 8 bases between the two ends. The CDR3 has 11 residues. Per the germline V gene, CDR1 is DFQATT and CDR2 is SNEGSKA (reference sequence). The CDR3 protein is CSAKTEETQYF. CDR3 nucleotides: TGCAGTGCCAAGACAGAAGAGACCCAGTACTTC.

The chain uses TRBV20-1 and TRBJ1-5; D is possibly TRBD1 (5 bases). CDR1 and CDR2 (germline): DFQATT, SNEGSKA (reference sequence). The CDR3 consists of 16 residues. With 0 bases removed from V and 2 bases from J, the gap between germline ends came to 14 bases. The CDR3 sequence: CSARDLRGSGNQPQHF. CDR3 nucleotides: TGCAGTGCTAGAGATCTGAGGGGATCAGGCAATCAGCCCCAGCATTTT.

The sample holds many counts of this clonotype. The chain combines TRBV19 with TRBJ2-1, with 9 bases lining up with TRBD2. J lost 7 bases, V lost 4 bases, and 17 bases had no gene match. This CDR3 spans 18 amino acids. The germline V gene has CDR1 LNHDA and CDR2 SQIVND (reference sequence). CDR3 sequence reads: CASSTGSLRGGLGNEQFF. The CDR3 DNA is TGTGCCAGTAGTACAGGGTCGTTGCGGGGGGGCCTTGGGAATGAGCAGTTCTTC. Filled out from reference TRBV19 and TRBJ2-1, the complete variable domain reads DGGITQSPKYLFRKEGQNVTLSCEQNLNHDAMYWYRQDPGQGLRLIYYSQIVNDFQKGDIAEGYSVSREKKESFPLTVTSAQKNPTAFYLCASSTGSLRGGLGNEQFFGPGTRLTVL.

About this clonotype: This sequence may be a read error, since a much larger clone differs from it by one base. CDR3 in DNA: TGTGCCAGCAGCCGAGGGACTAGCGGGAGGTCAGATGCGCAGTATTTT. The encoded protein is CASSRGTSGRSDAQYF. V is TRBV11-3 and J is TRBJ2-3; 15 positions match TRBD2. Germline CDR1 SGHNT, CDR2 YENEEA. This CDR3 is 16 amino acids long.

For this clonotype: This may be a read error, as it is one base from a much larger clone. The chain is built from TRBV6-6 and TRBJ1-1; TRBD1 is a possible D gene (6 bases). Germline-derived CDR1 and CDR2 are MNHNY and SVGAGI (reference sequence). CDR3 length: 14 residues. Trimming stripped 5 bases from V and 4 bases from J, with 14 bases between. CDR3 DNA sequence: TGTGCCAGCAGTCAAGCACAGGGTGGCACTGAAGCTTTCTTT. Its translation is CASSQAQGGTEAFF.

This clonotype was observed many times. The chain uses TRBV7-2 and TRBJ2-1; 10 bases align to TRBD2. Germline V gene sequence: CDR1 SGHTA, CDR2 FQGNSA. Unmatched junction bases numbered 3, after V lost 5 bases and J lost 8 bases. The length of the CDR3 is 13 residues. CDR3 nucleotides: TGTGCCAGCAGCCCCGGGACTAGCGATGAGCAGTTCTTC. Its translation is CASSPGTSDEQFF.

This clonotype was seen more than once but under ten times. The CDR3 is CASSTGIPGNTIYF. The CDR3 nucleotides read TGTGCCAGCAGTACTGGAATTCCTGGAAACACCATATATTTT. The J gene is TRBJ1-3, the V gene TRBV28; D unclear. V lost 5 bases to trimming and J lost 2 bases, with 10 bases between them. Germline CDR1 reads MDHEN; CDR2 reads SYDVKM. The CDR3 has 14 amino acids. Supplemented by reference TRBV28 and TRBJ1-3, the full variable domain reads DVKVTQSSRYLVKRTGEKVFLECVQDMDHENMFWYRQDPGLGLRLIYFSYDVKMKEKGDIPEGYSVSREKKERFSLILESASTNQTSMYLCASSTGIPGNTIYFGEGSWLTVV.

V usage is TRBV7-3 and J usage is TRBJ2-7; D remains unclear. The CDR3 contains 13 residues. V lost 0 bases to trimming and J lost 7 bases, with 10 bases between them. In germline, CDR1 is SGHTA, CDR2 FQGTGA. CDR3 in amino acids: CASSLTRDAEQYF. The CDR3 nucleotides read TGTGCCAGCAGCTTAACTCGTGACGCGGAGCAGTACTTC.

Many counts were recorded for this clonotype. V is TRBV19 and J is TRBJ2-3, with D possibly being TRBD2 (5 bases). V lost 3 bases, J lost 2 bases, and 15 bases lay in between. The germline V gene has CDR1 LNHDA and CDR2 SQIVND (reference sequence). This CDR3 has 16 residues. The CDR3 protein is CASSMVTGSYTDTQYF. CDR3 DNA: TGTGCCAGTAGTATGGTAACGGGGTCATACACAGATACGCAGTATTTT.

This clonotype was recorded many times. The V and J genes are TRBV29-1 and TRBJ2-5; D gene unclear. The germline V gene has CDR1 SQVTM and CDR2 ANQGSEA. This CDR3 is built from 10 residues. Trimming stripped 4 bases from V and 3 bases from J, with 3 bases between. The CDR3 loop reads CSVGEETQYF. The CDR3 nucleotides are TGCAGCGTTGGGGAAGAGACCCAGTACTTC.

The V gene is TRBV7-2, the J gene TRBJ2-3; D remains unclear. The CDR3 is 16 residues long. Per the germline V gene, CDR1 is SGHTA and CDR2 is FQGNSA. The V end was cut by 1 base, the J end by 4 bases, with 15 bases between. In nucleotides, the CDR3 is TGTGCCAGCAGCTTAGGCCCATTCGGTCTCTCAGATACGCAGTATTTT. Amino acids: CASSLGPFGLSDTQYF.

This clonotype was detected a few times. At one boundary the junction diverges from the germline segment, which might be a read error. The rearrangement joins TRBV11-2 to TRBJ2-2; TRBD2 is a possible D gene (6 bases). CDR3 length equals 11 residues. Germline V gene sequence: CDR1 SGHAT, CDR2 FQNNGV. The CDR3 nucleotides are TGTGCCAGCAGCTCGCTTCGGGAGCTGCTTTTT. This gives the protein CASSSLRELLF. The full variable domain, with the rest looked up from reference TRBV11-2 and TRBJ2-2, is EAGVAQSPRYKIIEKRQSVAFWCNPISGHATLYWYQQILGQGPKLLIQFQNNGVVDDSQLPKDRFSAERLKGVDSTLKIQPAKLEDSAVYLCASSSLRELLFGEGSRLTVL.